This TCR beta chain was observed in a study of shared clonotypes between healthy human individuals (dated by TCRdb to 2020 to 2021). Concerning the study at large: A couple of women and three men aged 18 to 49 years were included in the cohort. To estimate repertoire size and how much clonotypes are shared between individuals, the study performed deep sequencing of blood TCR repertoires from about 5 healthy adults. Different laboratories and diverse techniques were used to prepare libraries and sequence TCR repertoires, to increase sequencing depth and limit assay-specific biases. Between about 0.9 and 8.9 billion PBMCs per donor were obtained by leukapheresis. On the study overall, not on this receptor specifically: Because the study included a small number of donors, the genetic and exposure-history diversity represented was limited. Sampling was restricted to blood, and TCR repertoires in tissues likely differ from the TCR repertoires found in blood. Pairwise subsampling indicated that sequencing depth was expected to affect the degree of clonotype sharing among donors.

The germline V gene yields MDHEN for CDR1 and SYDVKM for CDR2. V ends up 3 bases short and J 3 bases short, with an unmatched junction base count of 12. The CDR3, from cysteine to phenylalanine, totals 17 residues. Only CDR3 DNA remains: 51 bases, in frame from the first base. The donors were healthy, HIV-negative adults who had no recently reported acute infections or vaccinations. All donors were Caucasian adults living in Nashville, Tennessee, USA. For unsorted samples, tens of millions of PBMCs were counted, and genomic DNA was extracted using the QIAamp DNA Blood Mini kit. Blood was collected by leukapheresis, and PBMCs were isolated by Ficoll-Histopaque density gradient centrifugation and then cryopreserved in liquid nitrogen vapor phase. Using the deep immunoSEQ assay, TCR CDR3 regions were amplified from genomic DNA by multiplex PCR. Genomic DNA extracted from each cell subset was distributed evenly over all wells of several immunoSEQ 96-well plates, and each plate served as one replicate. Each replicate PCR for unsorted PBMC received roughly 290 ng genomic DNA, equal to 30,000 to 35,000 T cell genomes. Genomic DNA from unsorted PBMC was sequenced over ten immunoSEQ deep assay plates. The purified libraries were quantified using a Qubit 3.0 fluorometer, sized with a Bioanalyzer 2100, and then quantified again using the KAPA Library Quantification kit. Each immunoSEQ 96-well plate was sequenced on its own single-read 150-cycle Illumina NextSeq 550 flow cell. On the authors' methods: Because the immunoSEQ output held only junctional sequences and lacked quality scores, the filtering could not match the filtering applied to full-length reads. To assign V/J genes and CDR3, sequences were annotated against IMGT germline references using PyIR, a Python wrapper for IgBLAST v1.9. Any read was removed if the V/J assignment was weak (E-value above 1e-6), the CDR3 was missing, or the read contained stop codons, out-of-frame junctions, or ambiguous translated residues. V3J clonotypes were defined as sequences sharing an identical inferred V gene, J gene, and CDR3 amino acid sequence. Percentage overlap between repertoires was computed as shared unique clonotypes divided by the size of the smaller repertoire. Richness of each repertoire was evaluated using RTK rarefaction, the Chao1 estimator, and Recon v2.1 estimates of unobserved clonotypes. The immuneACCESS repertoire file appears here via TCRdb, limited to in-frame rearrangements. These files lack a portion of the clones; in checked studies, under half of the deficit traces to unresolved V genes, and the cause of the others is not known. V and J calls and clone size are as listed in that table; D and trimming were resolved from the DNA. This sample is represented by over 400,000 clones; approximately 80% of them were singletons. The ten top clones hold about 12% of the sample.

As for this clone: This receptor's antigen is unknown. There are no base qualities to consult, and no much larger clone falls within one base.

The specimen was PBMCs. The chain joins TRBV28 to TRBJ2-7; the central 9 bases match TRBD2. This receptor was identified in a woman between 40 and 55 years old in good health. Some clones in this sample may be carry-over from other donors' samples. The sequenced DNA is TGTGCCAGCAGTTTGGGACAAACTAGCGGGCTTGACTACGAGCAGTACTTC. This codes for CASSLGQTSGLDYEQYF. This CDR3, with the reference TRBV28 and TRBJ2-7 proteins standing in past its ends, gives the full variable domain DVKVTQSSRYLVKRTGEKVFLECVQDMDHENMFWYRQDPGLGLRLIYFSYDVKMKEKGDIPEGYSVSREKKERFSLILESASTNQTSMYLCASSLGQTSGLDYEQYFGPGTRLTVT.